This T cell receptor (beta chain) comes out of a study of Graves' ophthalmopathy and Graves' hyperthyroidism. Findings and limits, study-wide: Blood repertoires reportedly contained most expanded thyroid clonotypes above 0.001 frequency.

V dropped 4 bases and J dropped 5; count of bases not matched to a gene: 7. Germline V gene data show CDR1 as SGHTA and CDR2 as FQGNSA. This CDR3 comprises 14 residues. As to this clonotype: The target antigen is unknown.

RNA transcripts yielded amplified TCR beta CDR3 regions. RT-PCR in the first round used HTBI primers; a second-round multiplex PCR followed. TCRdb re-called the multiplex PCR reads through MiXCR, storing one row per CDR3 protein. This table holds roughly 700,000 distinct CDR3 sequences, 40% found once. The source of this sequence is an adult man with Graves' ophthalmopathy. The chain recombines TRBV7-2 with TRBJ2-5, with TRBD2 matching over 7 bases. Sequenced: peripheral blood. The CDR3 nucleotides are TGTGCCAGCAGCTCGGGACTATGGGCGGAGACCCAGTACTTC. Protein: CASSSGLWAETQYF. Together with reference TRBV7-2 and TRBJ2-5, the CDR3 gives the full variable domain: GAGVSQSPSNKVTEKGKDVELRCDPISGHTALYWYRQSLGQGLEFLIYFQGNSAPDKSGLPSDRFSAERTGGSVSTLTIQRTQQEDSAVYLCASSSGLWAETQYFGPGTRLLVL.